This T cell receptor beta chain comes out of a study of cytomegalovirus exposure and HLA in healthy donors. General observations from the study: The study dropped some indistinguishable V segments, TRBV6-2 and TRBV6-3 among them. According to the study, roughly 180 TCR beta chains were cytomegalovirus-associated.

Details on this clone: Its antigen is unidentified.

13 Jbeta primers and 60 Vbeta primers were used for the PCR. Measured with immunoSEQ multiplex PCR; TCRdb has only the in-frame clones, and not every one. The data contain 170,000 or so clones, around four fifths of them singletons. The V segment lost 7 bases and the J segment 2 bases; nucleotides outside the gene matches: 7. The CDR3 length is 14 residues. CDR1 is MDHEN, CDR2 SYDVKM, per germline. The TCR sequence derives from a woman in her 30s in good health and CMV-seropositive. Sequencing used PBMCs. The V and J genes are TRBV28 and TRBJ1-1, with 7 bases lining up with TRBD1. The DNA for the CDR3 is TGTGCCAGCAACCGGGACAGACTTAACACTGAAGCTTTCTTT. Amino acid sequence: CASNRDRLNTEAFF. Combining the CDR3 with reference TRBV28 and TRBJ1-1 gives the whole variable domain DVKVTQSSRYLVKRTGEKVFLECVQDMDHENMFWYRQDPGLGLRLIYFSYDVKMKEKGDIPEGYSVSREKKERFSLILESASTNQTSMYLCASNRDRLNTEAFFGQGTRLTVV.